The entry that follows covers one T cell receptor (beta chain) sequence. The sample comes from a study of cytomegalovirus exposure and HLA in healthy donors. The length of the CDR3 is 14 residues. Trimming removed 2 bases at V and 6 bases at J, with 11 bases between. Germline V CDR1 and CDR2: LNHNV, YYDKDF (reference sequence). PCR involved 60 Vbeta and 13 Jbeta primers. Sequencing used immunoSEQ multiplex PCR; TCRdb keeps in-frame clones, though not all of them. The sample lists 120,000 or so clones, around 80% seen once, with approximately 0.22% in the top ten. Sample: PBMCs. The rearrangement uses TRBV15 and TRBJ2-1; unclear D gene. The TCR comes from a man aged 45-65 years in good health and CMV-seronegative. The CDR3: CATSRRGTSNEQFF. In nucleotides, the CDR3 is TGTGCCACCAGCAGAAGAGGAACATCCAATGAGCAGTTCTTC.